The TCR beta chain described here comes from a study of regulatory T cells in long-lasting Graves disease. Noted time point: newly diagnosed GD, antithyroid drugs for less than 3 months. Researchers made the TCR library from RNA that was extracted from PBMCs. V was shortened by 0 bases and J by 10 bases, with 16 bases between the two germline ends. There are 16 residues in the CDR3. Germline CDR1 is MNHEY and CDR2 is SVGEGT. Arm-PCR of CDR3 regions with iRepertoire HTBI primers generated TCR beta libraries. Using its own MiXCR run on the multiplex PCR reads, TCRdb lists one record per CDR3 protein. The sample consists of some 600,000 distinct CDR3 sequences, around 16% of them appearing once. These same records also appear under a second study, on T cells in Graves' hyperthyroidism and ophthalmopathy. That work states: The primer set for the first-round RT-PCR of the TCR CDR3 was HTBI.

The sequences come from peripheral blood mononuclear cells (PBMCs), collected at new diagnosis, from a patient treated with antithyroid drugs. The chain uses TRBV6-2 or TRBV6-3 and TRBJ1-6; D unclear. This clonotype was obtained from a young man with Graves disease. CDR3: CASSYSTRLSGSPLHF. CDR3 in DNA: TGTGCCAGCAGTTACTCGACCAGGCTGAGTGGATCACCCCTCCACTTT.